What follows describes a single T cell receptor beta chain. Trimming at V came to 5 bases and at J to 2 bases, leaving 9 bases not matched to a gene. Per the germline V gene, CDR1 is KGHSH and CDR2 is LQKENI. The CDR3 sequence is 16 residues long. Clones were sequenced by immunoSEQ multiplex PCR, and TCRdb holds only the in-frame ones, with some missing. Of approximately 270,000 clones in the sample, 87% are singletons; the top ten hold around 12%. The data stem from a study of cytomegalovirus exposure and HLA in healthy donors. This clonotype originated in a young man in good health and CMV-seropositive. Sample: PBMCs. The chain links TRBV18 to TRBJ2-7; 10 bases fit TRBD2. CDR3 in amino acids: CASSAGTSAVPYEQYF. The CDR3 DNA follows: TGTGCCAGCTCAGCCGGGACTAGCGCGGTTCCCTACGAGCAGTACTTC.